This T cell receptor beta chain was sequenced during a study of blood T cell repertoires in COVID-19. Assay: immunoSEQ multiplex PCR; the TCRdb copy retains only in-frame clones and omits some. The sample carries more than 250,000 clones, around 84% recorded once. Looked up from germline, CDR1 is SGHTA and CDR2 is FQGNSA. V lost 2 bases to trimming and J lost 7 bases; unmatched junction nucleotides: 8. This CDR3 comprises 14 residues. The sequencing sample was made of PBMCs or T cells enriched from blood (not recorded which). The receptor was isolated from a man between 40 and 49 years old who had been exposed to COVID-19. The chain is built from TRBV7-2 and TRBJ2-7, with 7 nucleotides matching TRBD2. The CDR3 region is CASSLLGLGGEQYF. DNA of the CDR3: TGTGCCAGCAGCTTATTAGGACTCGGGGGGGAGCAGTACTTC.